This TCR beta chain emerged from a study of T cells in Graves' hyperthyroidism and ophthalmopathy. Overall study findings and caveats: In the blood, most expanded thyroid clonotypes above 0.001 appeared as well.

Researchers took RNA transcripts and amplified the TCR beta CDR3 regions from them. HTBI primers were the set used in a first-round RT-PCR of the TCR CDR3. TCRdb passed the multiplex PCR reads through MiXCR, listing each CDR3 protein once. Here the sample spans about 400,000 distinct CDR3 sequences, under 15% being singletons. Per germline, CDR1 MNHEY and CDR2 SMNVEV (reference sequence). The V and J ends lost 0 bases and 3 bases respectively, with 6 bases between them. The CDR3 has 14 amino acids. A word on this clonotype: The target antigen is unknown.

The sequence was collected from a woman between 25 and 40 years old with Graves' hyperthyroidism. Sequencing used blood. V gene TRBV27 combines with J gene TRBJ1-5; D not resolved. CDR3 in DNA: TGTGCCAGCAGTTTATCCCACCCCAATCAGCCCCAGCATTTT. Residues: CASSLSHPNQPQHF.